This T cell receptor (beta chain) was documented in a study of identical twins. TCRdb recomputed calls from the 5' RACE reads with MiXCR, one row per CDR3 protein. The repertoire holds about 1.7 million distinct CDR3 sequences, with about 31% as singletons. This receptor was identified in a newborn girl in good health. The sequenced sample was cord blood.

DNA for the CDR3: TGTGCCAGCAGTTTAAATGCCTACCAAAAGCAGTACTTC. Translated: CASSLNAYQKQYF. J is TRBJ2-5 and V is TRBV28; D is uncertain. Trimming removed 2 bases at V and 11 bases at J, with 15 bases between. The CDR3 length is 13 residues. Germline CDR1 reads MDHEN; CDR2 reads SYDVKM.